The present T cell receptor beta chain was sequenced within a study of blood T cell repertoires in COVID-19. About the research overall: COVID-19 samples, acute and convalescent, were from the United States, Italy and Spain. Sample material is recorded as cDNA or gDNA derived from T cells, B-cell-depleted T cells, or PBMCs.

The V end was cut by 7 bases, the J end by 3 bases, with 12 bases between. CDR3 size: 13 residues. Germline V CDR1 and CDR2: MNHEY, SVGAGI. Per the study methods: How many nucleated cells were present was estimated from reference gene primer amplification. Produced via immunoSEQ multiplex PCR; TCRdb's table is partial and in-frame only. V, J and clone size were drawn from that table, and D and trimming were deduced from the DNA. The table shows hundreds of thousands of clones, with about four fifths occurring only once. This clone was seen once. The chain carries TRBV6-5 and TRBJ1-1; D unresolved. Input material: peripheral blood. This TCR was recovered from a woman in her thirties or forties with active or convalescent COVID-19. The CDR3 sequence is CASIQERYTEAFF. The CDR3 nucleotides are TGTGCCAGCATCCAGGAAAGGTACACTGAAGCTTTCTTT.